This T cell receptor beta chain derives from a study of T cell clones after liver transplantation. Across the study: A pre-transplant mixed lymphocyte reaction with TCRbeta sequencing defined graft-donor-reactive clones followed in post-transplant blood.

Remarks on this clone: Its specificity is unknown.

Measured with immunoSEQ multiplex PCR; TCRdb has only the in-frame clones, and not every one. There are 70,000 to 85,000 clones in the sample; around 80% occur only once, and 0.55% to 0.75% lies in the top ten. Study results and caveats: Graft donor-reactive T cells possibly entered the graft instead of undergoing deletion. The donor-reactive repertoire was only partly measurable in two subjects, lacking donor cells. A significant post-transplant drop in circulating graft-donor-reactive CD4 TCRbeta sequences occurred in most of the 8 subjects.

This CDR3 comprises 15 residues. Deletions cut 0 bases from V and 7 bases from J, with 13 bases between. Germline V lookup: CDR1 MDHEN, CDR2 SYDVKM. The chain links TRBV28 to TRBJ1-5; D gene unclear. The TCR comes from a human donor who received a liver transplant. The source was CD4+ T cells from blood, collected before liver transplant. The CDR3 region has the DNA TGTGCCAGCAGTTTATGGAGATCATTGGACCAGCCCCAGCATTTT. Translating gives CASSLWRSLDQPQHF.